This T cell receptor beta chain was found in a study of cytomegalovirus exposure and HLA in healthy donors. General study findings and limits: A later examination showed that TCR association rates differed by HLA locus, with DRB1 most and HLA-C fewest. For cytomegalovirus status, the classifier reportedly gave diagnoses with high specificity and sensitivity.

PCR primers comprised 60 Vbeta and 13 Jbeta primers. Libraries were prepared by immunoSEQ multiplex PCR; TCRdb keeps only in-frame clonotypes and omits some of them. The table lists fewer than 250,000 clones, roughly 82% of them singletons, with approximately 6.5% in the top ten. As for the donors, each was a healthy bone marrow donor. A note on this clone: As yet, its antigen is unknown.

After removal of 2 bases from V and 6 bases from J, the junction contained 7 bases not matched to a gene. The CDR3 runs to 15 residues. CDR1 and CDR2 (germline): SGDLS, YYNGEE. This clonotype was obtained from a man between 40 and 49 years old in good health and CMV-seropositive. The chain is built from TRBV9 and TRBJ2-1, with 8 bases that match TRBD2. The sequencing input was PBMCs. The CDR3 DNA reads as TGTGCCAGCAGCGTGTATAGCGGGAACCGCAATGAGCAGTTCTTC. Translating gives CASSVYSGNRNEQFF. The full variable domain, rest sourced from reference TRBV9 and TRBJ2-1, is DSGVTQTPKHLITATGQRVTLRCSPRSGDLSVYWYQQSLDQGLQFLIQYYNGEERAKGNILERFSAQQFPDLHSELNLSSLELGDSALYFCASSVYSGNRNEQFFGPGTRLTVL.